The 14 T cell receptor beta chains below all came from one sample that was sequenced in a study of T cells after yellow fever vaccination. TCRdb reprocessed the 5' RACE reads with MiXCR, giving one entry per CDR3 protein. The data show about 580,000 distinct CDR3 sequences, about a sixth seen once. Source: PBMCs, taken 5 days after the first yellow fever vaccination. These receptors came from a man aged 18 to 29 who received the YFV17D yellow fever vaccine.

The sample holds a few counts of this clonotype. This sequence joins TRBV20-1 and TRBJ1-5; D possibly corresponds to TRBD1 (6 bases). This CDR3 is 13 amino acids long. The V gene lost 3 bases and the J gene lost 5 bases, with 11 bases spanning the gap. Germline V gene lookup returns CDR1 DFQATT and CDR2 SNEGSKA (reference sequence). CDR3 sequence reads: CSARIGGDQPQHF. DNA for the CDR3: TGCAGTGCTAGGATCGGGGGCGATCAGCCCCAGCATTTT.

This clonotype was counted at least ten times. The chain links TRBV4-1 to TRBJ1-5; D is possibly TRBD1 (6 bases). CDR3 length: 14 residues. From germline, CDR1 is MGHRA and CDR2 YSYEKL. V was pared by 3 bases and J by 7 bases, with 13 bases between. CDR3 region: CASSQGGLLQPQHF. CDR3 sequence (DNA): TGCGCCAGCAGCCAGGGGGGCTTGTTGCAGCCCCAGCATTTT.

The gene calls are TRBV28 and TRBJ2-1, with D possibly being TRBD1 (6 bases). The CDR3 is 15 residues long. V lost 5 bases and J 4 bases, leaving 15 bases between the germline ends. Germline-derived CDR1 and CDR2 are MDHEN and SYDVKM. Here the CDR3 reads CASSRLRGRYNEQFF. The CDR3 DNA is TGTGCCAGCAGTAGGTTGAGGGGGAGATACAATGAGCAGTTCTTC. Filled out from reference TRBV28 and TRBJ2-1, the complete variable domain reads DVKVTQSSRYLVKRTGEKVFLECVQDMDHENMFWYRQDPGLGLRLIYFSYDVKMKEKGDIPEGYSVSREKKERFSLILESASTNQTSMYLCASSRLRGRYNEQFFGPGTRLTVL.

The V gene is TRBV2, the J gene TRBJ2-1; TRBD1 aligns across 9 bases. Germline trimming cut 2 bases from V and 7 bases from J; bases unmatched to any gene: 3. CDR1 SNHLY and CDR2 FYNNEI come from the germline V gene. This CDR3 is built from 14 residues. The CDR3 DNA sequence: TGTGCCAGCAGTGAATTGGGGACAGGGAATGAGCAGTTCTTC. Its protein product is CASSELGTGNEQFF. The complete variable domain, with remaining parts taken from reference TRBV2 and TRBJ2-1, reads EPEVTQTPSHQVTQMGQEVILRCVPISNHLYFYWYRQILGQKVEFLVSFYNNEISEKSEIFDDQFSVERPDGSNFTLKIRSTKLEDSAMYFCASSELGTGNEQFFGPGTRLTVL.

This clonotype occurred a few times. This CDR3 reads CASSLTPPSYEQYF. The CDR3 DNA is TGCGCCAGCAGCTTGACACCTCCTTCCTACGAGCAGTACTTC. V gene TRBV5-1 combines with J gene TRBJ2-7; D is unresolved. With 1 base removed from V and 1 base from J, the gap between germline ends came to 9 bases. Germline CDR1 and CDR2: SGHRS and YFSETQ. This CDR3 spans 14 amino acids. Supplemented by reference TRBV5-1 and TRBJ2-7, the full variable domain reads KAGVTQTPRYLIKTRGQQVTLSCSPISGHRSVSWYQQTPGQGLQFLFEYFSETQRNKGNFPGRFSGRQFSNSRSEMNVSTLELGDSALYLCASSLTPPSYEQYFGPGTRLTVT.

The V gene is TRBV7-9, the J gene TRBJ1-4; D not resolved. The CDR3 contains 13 residues. Deletions cut 8 bases from V and 3 bases from J, with 10 bases between. Germline values: CDR1 SEHNR, CDR2 FQNEAQ (reference sequence). The CDR3 DNA reads as TGTGCCAGCTGTAGTAAGGCTAATGAAAAACTGTTTTTT. It encodes CASCSKANEKLFF. Together with reference TRBV7-9 and TRBJ1-4, the CDR3 gives the full variable domain: DTGVSQNPRHKITKRGQNVTFRCDPISEHNRLYWYRQTLGQGPEFLTYFQNEAQLEKSRLLSDRFSAERPKGSFSTLEIQRTEQGDSAMYLCASCSKANEKLFFGSGTQLSVL.

This clonotype came up a few times. V gene TRBV6-2 or TRBV6-3 combines with J gene TRBJ2-2, with 11 bases that match TRBD2. The V and J ends lost 7 bases and 4 bases, in that order; junction bases with no gene match: 5. This CDR3 comprises 15 residues. Germline-derived CDR1 and CDR2 are MNHEY and SVGEGT. CDR3 residues: CASKLAGGSTGELFF. The CDR3 region has the DNA TGTGCCAGCAAATTAGCGGGGGGGAGCACCGGGGAGCTGTTTTTT.

A few counts support this clonotype. The chain is built from TRBV30 and TRBJ1-2; TRBD1 agrees at 7 bases. The J segment lost 8 bases and the V segment lost 2 bases, leaving 14 bases of the junction unmatched. Germline V gene lookup returns CDR1 GTSNPN and CDR2 SVGIG (reference sequence). This CDR3 is built from 15 residues. The CDR3 is CAWSFRQGDLQGYTF. CDR3 in DNA: TGTGCCTGGAGTTTTAGGCAGGGGGATTTGCAGGGCTACACCTTC.

The V call is TRBV18, the J call TRBJ1-4, with D possibly matching TRBD1 (5 bases). Germline assignment: CDR1 KGHSH and CDR2 LQKENI. Deletions cut 1 base from V and 8 bases from J, with 14 bases between. The CDR3 is 15 amino acids. CDR3 in amino acids: CASSPQGSRGEKLFF. Written as DNA, the CDR3 is TGTGCCAGCTCACCACAGGGGAGTCGGGGCGAAAAACTGTTTTTT.

The rearrangement uses TRBV4-1 and TRBJ2-5; a weak D match, TRBD2 (5 bases). The V gene lost 1 base and the J gene lost 5 bases, with 14 bases spanning the gap. This CDR3 is built from 15 residues. CDR1 and CDR2 (germline): MGHRA, YSYEKL. DNA of the CDR3: TGCGCCAGCAGCCAAGGTCGGCTAGCCGGGGAGACCCAGTACTTC. Translating gives CASSQGRLAGETQYF.

This CDR3 is CASSRVGSVFAATNEKLFF. The CDR3 DNA reads TGTGCCAGCAGCCGGGTGGGGTCGGTTTTTGCTGCAACTAATGAAAAACTGTTTTTT. The genes are TRBV7-8 and TRBJ1-4; D unclear. This CDR3 region has 19 residues. Germline assignment: CDR1 SGHVS and CDR2 FQNEAQ. The ends were cut back, 5 bases at V and 0 bases at J, with 22 bases in the middle. Drawing the rest from reference TRBV7-8 and TRBJ1-4, the complete variable domain is GAGVSQSPRYKVAKRGQDVALRCDPISGHVSLFWYQQALGQGPEFLTYFQNEAQLDKSGLPSDRFFAERPEGSVSTLKIQRTQQEDSAVYLCASSRVGSVFAATNEKLFFGSGTQLSVL.

The rearrangement uses TRBV4-3 and TRBJ2-7, with unresolved D. From germline, CDR1 is LGHNA and CDR2 YSLEER. The CDR3 length is 16 residues. V lost 1 base, J lost 4 bases, and 17 bases lay in between. The CDR3 DNA follows: TGCGCCAGCAGCCAAGTAATCGACGTCGTTGGATACGAGCAGTACTTC. Protein product: CASSQVIDVVGYEQYF.

This clonotype was observed many times. The CDR3 bases are TGTGCCAGCAGTTTAAGGACAGGCGGTTACAATGAGCAGTTCTTC. Protein product: CASSLRTGGYNEQFF. The chain recombines TRBV12-3 or TRBV12-4 with TRBJ2-1; 7 bases are a match to TRBD1. Losses at the gene ends were 2 bases for V and 4 bases for J; bases not matched to a gene: 5. The CDR3 runs 15 residues.

The chain employs TRBV5-6 and TRBJ1-5, with D unclear. This CDR3 is built from 13 residues. Between the trimmed V and J ends, which lost 0 bases and 5 bases, there was a span of 6 bases. Germline V lookup: CDR1 SGHDT, CDR2 YYEEEE. CDR3 loop: CASSLGQDQPQHF. CDR3 coding DNA: TGTGCCAGCAGCTTGGGTCAGGATCAGCCCCAGCATTTT.